The 15 T cell receptor beta chains reported below all come from one sample, sequenced in a study of blood T cell repertoires in COVID-19. The protocol was immunoSEQ multiplex PCR, while the TCRdb copy is restricted to in-frame clones and leaves out a portion. The sample includes more than 65,000 clones, around 80% seen only once; the top ten take more than 5%. Sample: peripheral blood. The receptors shown here come from a man between 60 and 70 years old with active or convalescent COVID-19.

This rearrangement joins TRBV10-3 to TRBJ2-3, with 9 bases identical to TRBD2. J lost 5 bases, V lost 5 bases, and 8 bases had no gene match. Looked up from germline, CDR1 is ENHRY and CDR2 is SYGVKD. The CDR3 is 15 amino acids. The CDR3 DNA is TGTGCCATCAGTAAAACTAGCGGGTGGGGAGATACGCAGTATTTT. Amino acids: CAISKTSGWGDTQYF.

This sequence joins TRBV9 and TRBJ2-1, with 9 bases matching TRBD2. Germline V lookup: CDR1 SGDLS, CDR2 YYNGEE. The CDR3 is made up of 15 amino acids. Trimming cost V 4 bases and J 0 bases; bases outside gene matches: 2. This CDR3 is CASSISGSSYNEQFF. The CDR3 region has the DNA TGTGCCAGCAGCATTAGCGGGAGCTCCTACAATGAGCAGTTCTTC.

The J gene is TRBJ2-5, the V gene TRBV27, with a tentative D call TRBD1 (5 bases). Germline loops: CDR1 MNHEY, CDR2 SMNVEV (reference sequence). V gave up 0 bases and J gave up 5 bases, with 16 bases separating them. The CDR3 length is 16 residues. The CDR3 DNA reads TGTGCCAGCAGTTTATCGAATGGCCCGCCAGGGGAGACCCAGTACTTC. This translates into CASSLSNGPPGETQYF.

V gene TRBV2 combines with J gene TRBJ2-5, with TRBD2 identical over 8 bases. The CDR3 is 15 amino acids. The J segment lost 0 bases and the V segment lost 7 bases, leaving 7 bases of the junction unmatched. Germline V gene data show CDR1 as SNHLY and CDR2 as FYNNEI. DNA for the CDR3: TGTGCCAGCACTGGACTAGCCACGTACCAAGAGACCCAGTACTTC. This sequence encodes CASTGLATYQETQYF. Using reference TRBV2 and TRBJ2-5 for the parts outside the CDR3, the full variable domain is EPEVTQTPSHQVTQMGQEVILRCVPISNHLYFYWYRQILGQKVEFLVSFYNNEISEKSEIFDDQFSVERPDGSNFTLKIRSTKLEDSAMYFCASTGLATYQETQYFGPGTRLLVL.

V is TRBV29-1 and J is TRBJ2-2; no definite D call. Trimming left V 5 bases short and J 1 base short, with 11 bases between. The CDR3 sequence is 14 residues long. Germline V lookup: CDR1 SQVTM, CDR2 ANQGSEA. The CDR3 is CSVSYRENTGELFF. In nucleotides, the CDR3 is TGCAGCGTTTCTTACCGAGAGAACACCGGGGAGCTGTTTTTT.

This rearrangement joins TRBV6-2 or TRBV6-3 to TRBJ2-1, with 13 bases fitting TRBD2. V shed 4 bases, J shed 6 bases, and the junction held 9 bases outside the gene matches. CDR3 length equals 17 residues. Germline V CDR1 and CDR2: MNHEY, SVGEGT. In DNA, the CDR3 is TGTGCCAGCAGTTTAACCCGACTAGCGGGGGGTCTCAATGAGCAGTTCTTC. This sequence encodes CASSLTRLAGGLNEQFF.

This chain uses TRBV19 with TRBJ1-1; D is perhaps TRBD1 (5 bases). The CDR3 extends over 15 amino acids. Trimming pared 4 bases from V and 1 base from J, leaving 13 bases between. From germline, CDR1 is LNHDA and CDR2 SQIVND (reference sequence). The CDR3, as DNA: TGTGCCAGTAGTACAGGGAAATGGGAGAACACTGAAGCTTTCTTT. Translated: CASSTGKWENTEAFF.

This chain links TRBV3-1 (or the pseudogene TRBV3-2) with TRBJ2-6; D may be TRBD2 (5 bases). Trimming pared 0 bases from V and 0 bases from J, leaving 15 bases between. The CDR3 length is 19 residues. Per the germline V gene, CDR1 is LGHDT and CDR2 is YNNKEL (reference sequence). The CDR3 nucleotides read TGTGCCAGCAGCCAAGAGGACTCCCGGGCCCCCTCTGGGGCCAACGTCCTGACTTTC. Translated, it gives CASSQEDSRAPSGANVLTF.

A few counts support this clone. CDR3 DNA: TGCAGCGCATCACAGGGAATAGGAACAGATACGCAGTATTTT. Translation: CSASQGIGTDTQYF. V is TRBV29-1 and J is TRBJ2-3; possibly TRBD1 for D (6 bases). Germline V gene sequence: CDR1 SQVTM, CDR2 ANQGSEA. The CDR3 totals 14 residues. V lost 7 bases and J lost 3, with 17 bases in between.

The V and J genes are TRBV6-2 or TRBV6-3 and TRBJ1-1, with TRBD1 identical over 7 bases. Germline CDR1 reads MNHEY; CDR2 reads SVGEGT. V was pared by 2 bases and J by 3 bases, with 12 bases of the junction left unmatched. There are 17 residues in the CDR3. Written as DNA, the CDR3 is TGTGCCAGCAGTTACAGGCAGGGGGAGCTTGGGGACACTGAAGCTTTCTTT. Protein product: CASSYRQGELGDTEAFF.

The rearrangement uses TRBV5-5 and TRBJ1-1; 7 nucleotides align to TRBD1. The V gene end was trimmed by 6 bases and the J gene end by 1 base; junction bases not matched to a gene: 6. CDR1 is SGHKS and CDR2 is YYEKEE in the germline V gene (reference sequence). The CDR3 length is 14 residues. This chain's CDR3 is CASKGGQENTEAFF. DNA for the CDR3: TGTGCCAGCAAAGGCGGACAGGAGAACACTGAAGCTTTCTTT.

The chain joins TRBV5-1 to TRBJ2-7, with a possible D match to TRBD2 (7 bases). CDR1 SGHRS and CDR2 YFSETQ come from the germline V gene. This CDR3 has 15 amino acids. Trimming left V 0 bases short and J 5 bases short, with 15 bases between. The CDR3 bases are TGCGCCAGCAGCTTGGCCCCTGGGGGGGCGAACGAGCAGTACTTC. The encoded protein is CASSLAPGGANEQYF.

The chain recombines TRBV14 with TRBJ2-7; TRBD1 agrees at 9 bases. With V trimmed by 1 base and J by 5 bases, 9 bases remained unmatched. The germline V gene encodes CDR1 SGHDN and CDR2 FVKESK. This CDR3 is 16 amino acids long. In DNA, the CDR3 is TGTGCCAGCAGCCAAGTATACGGGACAGGGTCCAACGAGCAGTACTTC. Encoded protein: CASSQVYGTGSNEQYF.

The J gene is TRBJ1-5, the V gene TRBV10-3; 8 nucleotides agree with TRBD1. Germline trimming cut 4 bases from V and 5 bases from J; bases unmatched to any gene: 4. From germline, CDR1 is ENHRY and CDR2 SYGVKD. This CDR3 has 14 residues. CDR3 sequence: CAISVDRGHQPQHF. In DNA, the CDR3 is TGTGCCATCAGTGTCGACAGGGGCCATCAGCCCCAGCATTTT.

This clone appeared a single time. The chain combines TRBV7-8 with TRBJ1-2; D is unclear. Trimming shortened V by 5 bases and J by 8 bases, and 9 bases separated the two germline ends. The germline V gene has CDR1 SGHVS and CDR2 FQNEAQ. This CDR3 contains 11 residues. The CDR3 DNA follows: TGTGCCAGCAGCCTTTTGCGGGGCTACACCTTC. Protein product: CASSLLRGYTF. Based on the CDR3 plus reference TRBV7-8 and TRBJ1-2, the full variable domain is GAGVSQSPRYKVAKRGQDVALRCDPISGHVSLFWYQQALGQGPEFLTYFQNEAQLDKSGLPSDRFFAERPEGSVSTLKIQRTQQEDSAVYLCASSLLRGYTFGSGTRLTVV.